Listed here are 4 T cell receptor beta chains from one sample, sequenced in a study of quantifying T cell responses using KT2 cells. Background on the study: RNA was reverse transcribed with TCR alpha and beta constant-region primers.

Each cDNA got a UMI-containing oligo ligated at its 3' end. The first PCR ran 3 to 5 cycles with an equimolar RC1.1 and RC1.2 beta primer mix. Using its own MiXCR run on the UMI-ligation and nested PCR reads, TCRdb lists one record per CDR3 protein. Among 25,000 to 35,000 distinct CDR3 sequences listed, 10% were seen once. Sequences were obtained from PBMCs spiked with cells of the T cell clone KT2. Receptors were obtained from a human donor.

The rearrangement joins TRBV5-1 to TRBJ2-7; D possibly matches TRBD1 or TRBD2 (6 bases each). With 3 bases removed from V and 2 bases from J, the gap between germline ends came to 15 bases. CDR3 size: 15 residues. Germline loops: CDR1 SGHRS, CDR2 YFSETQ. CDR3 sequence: CASSSLEGVPYEQYF. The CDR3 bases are TGCGCCAGCAGCTCCCTGGAGGGGGTCCCCTACGAGCAGTACTTC.

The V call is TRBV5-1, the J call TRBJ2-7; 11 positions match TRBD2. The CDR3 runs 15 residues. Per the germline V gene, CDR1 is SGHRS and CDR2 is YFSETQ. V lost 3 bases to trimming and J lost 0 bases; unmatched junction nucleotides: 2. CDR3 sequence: CASSSTSGDSYEQYF. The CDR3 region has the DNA TGCGCCAGCAGCTCGACTAGCGGGGACTCCTACGAGCAGTACTTC.

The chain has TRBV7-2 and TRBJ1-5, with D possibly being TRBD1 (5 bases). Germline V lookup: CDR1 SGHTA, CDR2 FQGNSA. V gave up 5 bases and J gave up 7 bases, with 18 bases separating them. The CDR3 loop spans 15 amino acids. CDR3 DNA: TGTGCCAGCAGCCCCTCAGCGGGGCGGGGACAGCCCCAGCATTTT. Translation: CASSPSAGRGQPQHF.

As DNA, the CDR3 is TGTGCCAGCAGCTTGGAAGCTGCGTACCAAGAGACCCAGTACTTC. Translating gives CASSLEAAYQETQYF. The rearrangement joins TRBV5-4 to TRBJ2-5, with D unresolved. The CDR3 consists of 15 residues. CDR1 is SGHNT, CDR2 YYREEE, per germline (reference sequence). The V and J ends lost 0 bases and 0 bases respectively, with 9 bases between them.